This note documents a single T cell receptor (beta chain) sequence. The data stem from a study of blood T cell repertoires in COVID-19. In the study overall: Nucleic acid was either cDNA or gDNA, and it came from T cells, B-cell-depleted T cells, or PBMCs.

Per the original methods: Amplification of reference gene primers was used by the study to estimate nucleated cell counts. The repertoire was sequenced with immunoSEQ multiplex PCR; TCRdb's copy has only in-frame clones and lacks some. V and J calls and clone size follow that table, whereas D and trimming were derived from the DNA. The data show about 170,000 clones, 85% to 90% seen once. Trimming stripped 4 bases from V and 5 bases from J, with 8 bases between. Germline V gene data show CDR1 as SNHLY and CDR2 as FYNNEI. The CDR3 covers 12 residues. Sequenced material: peripheral blood. The chain carries TRBV2 and TRBJ2-5; D is unclear. The sequence was obtained from a woman older than 75 with COVID-19, enrolled during active disease. CDR3 DNA: TGTGCCAGCAGTGCGCTAGTCGAGACCCAGTACTTC. It is translated as CASSALVETQYF.